The 20 T cell receptor beta chains listed next were all sequenced from one sample in a study of response to subunit inactivated influenza vaccine. TCRdb redid the calling of the RT-PCR reads with MiXCR, one entry per CDR3 protein. The data hold more than 700,000 distinct CDR3 sequences, with around 20% observed a single time. The starting material was PBMCs from blood, obtained about 5 days after vaccination. Receptor source: a man aged 45-65 years who received an inactivated influenza vaccine.

The V call is TRBV15, the J call TRBJ2-7; 7 bases align to TRBD1. Trimming at V came to 5 bases and at J to 4 bases, leaving 14 bases not matched to a gene. This CDR3 is built from 16 residues. The V gene's germline CDR1 is LNHNV and CDR2 YYDKDF (reference sequence). CDR3 amino acids: CATSGRSRTGGYEQYF. For the CDR3, the DNA is TGTGCCACCAGCGGACGTTCGCGGACAGGAGGATACGAGCAGTACTTC.

In this sample, this clonotype turned up many times. The chain employs TRBV18 and TRBJ2-7, with D tentatively TRBD1 (6 bases). Germline loops: CDR1 KGHSH, CDR2 LQKENI. Trimming left V 8 bases short and J 3 bases short, with 11 bases between. This CDR3 has 12 amino acids. In nucleotides, the CDR3 is TGTGCCAGCAGTCCGGACAGCTACGAGCAGTACTTC. Translated, it gives CASSPDSYEQYF. The entire variable domain, with the rest obtained from reference TRBV18 and TRBJ2-7, is as follows: NAGVMQNPRHLVRRRGQEARLRCSPMKGHSHVYWYRQLPEEGLKFMVYLQKENIIDESGMPKERFSAEFPKEGPSILRIQQVVRGDSAAYFCASSPDSYEQYFGPGTRLTVT.

The rearrangement joins TRBV20-1 to TRBJ2-7, with D possibly TRBD2 on 6 matching bases. Germline V lookup: CDR1 DFQATT, CDR2 SNEGSKA (reference sequence). The CDR3 is made up of 15 amino acids. This CDR3 is CGVITGLSFPYEQYF. In DNA form, the CDR3 reads TGCGGTGTAATCACGGGACTCTCTTTTCCCTACGAGCAGTACTTC.

The sample holds many counts of this clonotype. The chain joins TRBV10-3 to TRBJ2-2, with 8 nucleotides matching TRBD2. The CDR3 has 15 residues. The germline CDR1 and CDR2 sequences are ENHRY and SYGVKD. The V and J ends lost 6 bases and 4 bases, in that order; junction bases with no gene match: 7. As DNA, the CDR3 is TGTGCCATCAGCTACGGGGGGGCAGGCACCGGGGAGCTGTTTTTT. Its protein is CAISYGGAGTGELFF.

This clonotype was seen a handful of times. This chain links TRBV5-1 with TRBJ2-1, with 8 bases fitting TRBD1. The germline CDR1 and CDR2 sequences are SGHRS and YFSETQ. With V trimmed by 3 bases and J by 6 bases, 11 bases remained unmatched. This CDR3 has 16 residues. Here the CDR3 DNA reads TGCGCCAGCAGCTCTAACCGGGACAGGCATGTCAATGAGCAGTTCTTC. Protein sequence: CASSSNRDRHVNEQFF.

V is TRBV7-2 and J is TRBJ2-3; no clear D gene. The ends were cut back, 5 bases at V and 2 bases at J, with 17 bases in the middle. The CDR3 runs to 16 residues. Per the germline V gene, CDR1 is SGHTA and CDR2 is FQGNSA. The CDR3: CASSLVFSALTDTQYF. The CDR3 nucleotides are TGTGCCAGCAGCCTCGTTTTTAGTGCCCTCACAGATACGCAGTATTTT.

This clonotype was counted only a few times. V is TRBV5-4 and J is TRBJ1-6; D remains unclear. CDR3 size: 14 residues. The germline V and J ends were trimmed by 0 bases and 6 bases, with 7 bases remaining between them. The germline gives CDR1 SGHNT, CDR2 YYREEE (reference sequence). CDR3 nucleotide sequence: TGTGCCAGCAGCTTGGCAGGTTCTAATTCACCCCTCCACTTT. Its translation: CASSLAGSNSPLHF.

CDR3 loop: CASSLFGGYSYNEQFF. The CDR3, as DNA: TGCGCCAGCAGCTTGTTCGGGGGATACTCCTACAATGAGCAGTTCTTC. V is TRBV5-1 and J is TRBJ2-1; a possible D gene is TRBD2 (6 bases). This CDR3 contains 16 residues. CDR1 is SGHRS, CDR2 YFSETQ, per germline. Trimming took off 1 base at V and 0 bases at J, with 11 bases between the two ends.

A few counts support this clonotype. The V gene is TRBV5-1, the J gene TRBJ2-6, with 8 bases identical to TRBD2. The CDR3 spans 16 residues. Germline loops: CDR1 SGHRS, CDR2 YFSETQ. J lost 4 bases, V lost 4 bases, and 7 bases had no gene match. In DNA, the CDR3 is TGCGCCAGCAGCCCAGGACTAGCTCGGGGGGCCAACGTCCTGACTTTC. Translating it yields CASSPGLARGANVLTF.

V and J are TRBV12-3 or TRBV12-4 and TRBJ1-1, with D perhaps TRBD1 (6 bases). The CDR3 runs to 14 residues. V was cut by 5 bases and J by 4 bases, with 14 bases left in between. The CDR3 DNA reads TGTGCCAGCAGTAGCACAGGGTACCTCACTGAAGCTTTCTTT. Its translation is CASSSTGYLTEAFF.

This clonotype has more than one count but fewer than ten. The chain joins TRBV5-5 to TRBJ1-5; D not resolved. CDR1 and CDR2 from the germline V gene are SGHKS and YYEKEE (reference sequence). V was trimmed by 1 base and J by 0 bases, leaving 5 bases between them. This CDR3 comprises 14 residues. The CDR3 reads CASSLLISNQPQHF. CDR3 DNA sequence: TGTGCCAGCAGCTTGCTGATTAGCAATCAGCCCCAGCATTTT. Based on the CDR3 plus reference TRBV5-5 and TRBJ1-5, the full variable domain is DAGVTQSPTHLIKTRGQQVTLRCSPISGHKSVSWYQQVLGQGPQFIFQYYEKEERGRGNFPDRFSARQFPNYSSELNVNALLLGDSALYLCASSLLISNQPQHFGDGTRLSIL.

In this sample, this clonotype turned up a few times. The V gene is TRBV7-3, the J gene TRBJ2-3; D is undetermined. The V end was cut by 2 bases, the J end by 6 bases, with 9 bases between. This CDR3 has 13 residues. In germline, CDR1 is SGHTA, CDR2 FQGTGA. CDR3 in amino acids: CASSLRVWDTQYF. The CDR3 coding sequence is TGTGCCAGCAGCTTACGGGTCTGGGATACGCAGTATTTT. The full variable domain, rest sourced from reference TRBV7-3 and TRBJ2-3, is GAGVSQTPSNKVTEKGKYVELRCDPISGHTALYWYRQSLGQGPEFLIYFQGTGAADDSGLPNDRFFAVRPEGSVSTLKIQRTERGDSAVYLCASSLRVWDTQYFGPGTRLTVL.

This clonotype showed up many times. The chain joins TRBV27 to TRBJ1-1, with 8 bases aligning to TRBD1. J lost 1 base, V lost 6 bases, and 4 bases had no gene match. Germline V CDR1 and CDR2: MNHEY, SMNVEV (reference sequence). The CDR3 sequence is 14 residues long. CDR3 in amino acids: CASRLDRGNTEAFF. The CDR3, as DNA: TGTGCCAGCAGACTTGACAGGGGGAACACTGAAGCTTTCTTT.

This clonotype has a handful of counts. The V and J genes are TRBV12-3 or TRBV12-4 and TRBJ2-5, with D perhaps matching TRBD1 or TRBD2 (5 bases each). This CDR3 is built from 16 residues. Trimming stripped 3 bases from V and 5 bases from J, with 19 bases between. This CDR3 is CASSFLGASLKETQYF. CDR3 nucleotides: TGTGCCAGCAGTTTTCTCGGGGCCTCCCTCAAGGAGACCCAGTACTTC.

This clonotype was counted a few times. The V and J genes are TRBV6-1 and TRBJ2-7; no reliable D call. Looked up from germline, CDR1 is MNHNS and CDR2 is SASEGT. The CDR3 totals 13 residues. V was trimmed by 6 bases and J by 2 bases, leaving 11 bases between them. CDR3 bases: TGTGCCAGCAGCCTCGCAGAAGCCTACGAGCAGTACTTC. It encodes CASSLAEAYEQYF.

This clonotype was detected only a few times. The chain has TRBV3-1 and TRBJ2-1; D is unclear. From germline, CDR1 is LGHDT and CDR2 YNNKEL (reference sequence). This CDR3 is 15 amino acids long. V lost 6 bases, J lost 0 bases, and 12 bases lay in between. CDR3 region: CASRPQETSYNEQFF. CDR3 in DNA: TGTGCCAGCAGGCCCCAGGAGACCTCCTACAATGAGCAGTTCTTC.

This clonotype was picked up a small number of times. V gene TRBV27 combines with J gene TRBJ2-7; D is tentatively TRBD1 or TRBD2 (7 bases each). Trimming pared 7 bases from V and 2 bases from J, leaving 21 bases between. The CDR3 loop spans 16 amino acids. Per germline, CDR1 MNHEY and CDR2 SMNVEV (reference sequence). The CDR3 is CASIPGGRESAYEQYF. The CDR3 DNA is TGTGCCAGCATCCCAGGGGGGCGGGAGAGCGCCTACGAGCAGTACTTC.

In its sample, this clonotype was seen a few times. The gene calls are TRBV13 and TRBJ2-2; 9 positions agree with TRBD2. The CDR3 spans 14 residues. V shed 3 bases, J shed 7 bases, and the junction held 3 bases outside the gene matches. The V gene's germline CDR1 is PRHDT and CDR2 FYEKMQ (reference sequence). CDR3 region: CASSFGTSHGELFF. In DNA, the CDR3 is TGTGCCAGCAGCTTTGGGACTAGCCACGGGGAGCTGTTTTTT. The variable domain in full, completed from reference TRBV13 and TRBJ2-2, reads AAGVIQSPRHLIKEKRETATLKCYPIPRHDTVYWYQQGPGQDPQFLISFYEKMQSDKGSIPDRFSAQQFSDYHSELNMSSLELGDSALYFCASSFGTSHGELFFGEGSRLTVL.

This clonotype was recorded many times. The V gene is TRBV20-1, the J gene TRBJ2-5, with D perhaps TRBD1 or TRBD2 (5 bases each). Germline CDR1 reads DFQATT; CDR2 reads SNEGSKA (reference sequence). Trimming stripped 0 bases from V and 7 bases from J, with 6 bases between. The CDR3 is 11 amino acids. As DNA, the CDR3 is TGCAGTGCTAGAGATGGGGGGACCCAGTACTTC. Translating gives CSARDGGTQYF.

V and J are TRBV12-3 or TRBV12-4 and TRBJ2-3; D is undetermined. The V end was cut by 2 bases, the J end by 2 bases, with 11 bases between. The CDR3 is made up of 15 amino acids. CDR3 nucleotide sequence: TGTGCCAGCAGTTTATCTGGCCCGAACACAGATACGCAGTATTTT. It yields the protein CASSLSGPNTDTQYF.